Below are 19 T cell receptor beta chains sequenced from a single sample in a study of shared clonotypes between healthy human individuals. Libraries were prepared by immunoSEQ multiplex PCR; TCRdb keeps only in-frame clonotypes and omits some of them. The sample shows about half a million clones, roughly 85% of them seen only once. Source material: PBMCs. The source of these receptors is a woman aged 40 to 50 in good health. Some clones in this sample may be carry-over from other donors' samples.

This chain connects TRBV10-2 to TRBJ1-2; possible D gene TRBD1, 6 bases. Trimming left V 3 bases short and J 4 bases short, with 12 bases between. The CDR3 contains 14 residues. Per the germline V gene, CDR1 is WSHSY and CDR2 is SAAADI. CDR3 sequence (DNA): TGCGCCAGCAGTGATGACAGGCGAGGCTATGGCTACACCTTC. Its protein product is CASSDDRRGYGYTF.

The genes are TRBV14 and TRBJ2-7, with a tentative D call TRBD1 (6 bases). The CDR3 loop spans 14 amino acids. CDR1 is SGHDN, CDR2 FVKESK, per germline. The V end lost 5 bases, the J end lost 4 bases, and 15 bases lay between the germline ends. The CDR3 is CASSKGQFFYEQYF. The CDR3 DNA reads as TGTGCCAGCAGCAAAGGACAGTTTTTTTACGAGCAGTACTTC.

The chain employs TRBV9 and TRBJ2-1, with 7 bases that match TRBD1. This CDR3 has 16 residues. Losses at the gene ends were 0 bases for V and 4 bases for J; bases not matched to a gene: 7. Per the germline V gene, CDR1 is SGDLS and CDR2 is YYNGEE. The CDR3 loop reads CASSVGTGTDYNEQFF. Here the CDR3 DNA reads TGTGCCAGCAGCGTAGGGACCGGGACAGATTACAATGAGCAGTTCTTC. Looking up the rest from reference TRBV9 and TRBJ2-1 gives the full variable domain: DSGVTQTPKHLITATGQRVTLRCSPRSGDLSVYWYQQSLDQGLQFLIQYYNGEERAKGNILERFSAQQFPDLHSELNLSSLELGDSALYFCASSVGTGTDYNEQFFGPGTRLTVL.

CDR3 nucleotide sequence: TGTGCCAGTAGTGGACAGGGGGCTTTGACCGGGGAGCTGTTTTTT. This codes for CASSGQGALTGELFF. The chain uses TRBV19 and TRBJ2-2; 11 nucleotides line up with TRBD1. The CDR3 extends over 15 amino acids. Germline CDR1 and CDR2: LNHDA and SQIVND (reference sequence). Trimming at V came to 5 bases and at J to 5 bases, leaving 4 bases not matched to a gene.

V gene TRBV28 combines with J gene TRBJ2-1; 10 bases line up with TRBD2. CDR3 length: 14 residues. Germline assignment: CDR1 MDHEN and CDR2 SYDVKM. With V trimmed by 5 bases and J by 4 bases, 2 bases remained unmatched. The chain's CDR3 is CASSKREGYNEQFF. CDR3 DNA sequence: TGTGCCAGCAGTAAGCGGGAGGGGTACAATGAGCAGTTCTTC.

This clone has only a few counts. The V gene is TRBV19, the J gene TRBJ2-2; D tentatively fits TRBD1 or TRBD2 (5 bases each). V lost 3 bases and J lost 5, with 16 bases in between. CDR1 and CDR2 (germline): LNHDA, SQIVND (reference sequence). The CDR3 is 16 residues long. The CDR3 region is CASSMLPGPITGELFF. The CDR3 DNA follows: TGTGCCAGTAGTATGCTCCCGGGACCAATTACCGGGGAGCTGTTTTTT.

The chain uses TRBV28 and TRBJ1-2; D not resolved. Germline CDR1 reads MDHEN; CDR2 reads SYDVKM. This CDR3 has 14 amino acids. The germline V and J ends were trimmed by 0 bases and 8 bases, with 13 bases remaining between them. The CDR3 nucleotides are TGTGCCAGCAGTTTATGGGAGAGTGGAGAAGGCTACACCTTC. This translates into CASSLWESGEGYTF.

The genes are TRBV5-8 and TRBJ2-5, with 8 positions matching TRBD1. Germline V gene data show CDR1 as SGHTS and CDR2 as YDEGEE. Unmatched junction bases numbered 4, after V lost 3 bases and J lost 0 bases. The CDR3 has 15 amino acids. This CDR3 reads CASSWAGGYQETQYF. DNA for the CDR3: TGTGCCAGCAGCTGGGCAGGGGGCTACCAAGAGACCCAGTACTTC.

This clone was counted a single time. In DNA form, the CDR3 reads TGTGCCAGCAGCCCGCGAGGGGGCGTGGATGATGAGCAGTTCTTC. Protein: CASSPRGGVDDEQFF. The chain employs TRBV9 and TRBJ2-1; 7 bases fit TRBD1. V lost 4 bases and J lost 8; bases outside the gene matches: 12. CDR1 SGDLS and CDR2 YYNGEE come from the germline V gene. The CDR3 totals 15 residues.

CDR3 sequence reads: CAYKGRTSVELSSYNEQFF. CDR3 coding DNA: TGTGCCTACAAAGGCCGGACTAGCGTAGAGCTGAGCTCCTACAATGAGCAGTTCTTC. J is TRBJ2-1 and V is TRBV21-1; the D call TRBD2 from the table was never checked on the DNA. TRBV21-1 is an annotated pseudogene. This CDR3 region has 19 residues.

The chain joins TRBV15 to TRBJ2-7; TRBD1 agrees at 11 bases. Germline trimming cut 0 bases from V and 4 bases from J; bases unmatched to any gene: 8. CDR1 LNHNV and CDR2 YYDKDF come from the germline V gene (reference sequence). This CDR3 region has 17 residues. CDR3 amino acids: CATSRDLTGTGGYEQYF. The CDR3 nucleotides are TGTGCCACCAGCAGAGACCTCACCGGGACAGGGGGATACGAGCAGTACTTC.

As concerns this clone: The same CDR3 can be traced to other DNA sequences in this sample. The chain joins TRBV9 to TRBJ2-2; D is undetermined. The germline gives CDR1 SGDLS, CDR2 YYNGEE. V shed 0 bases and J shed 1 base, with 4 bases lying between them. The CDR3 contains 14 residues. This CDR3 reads CASSVDGNTGELFF. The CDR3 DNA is TGTGCCAGCAGCGTAGATGGGAACACCGGGGAGCTGTTTTTT. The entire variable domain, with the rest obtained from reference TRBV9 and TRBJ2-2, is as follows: DSGVTQTPKHLITATGQRVTLRCSPRSGDLSVYWYQQSLDQGLQFLIQYYNGEERAKGNILERFSAQQFPDLHSELNLSSLELGDSALYFCASSVDGNTGELFFGEGSRLTVL.

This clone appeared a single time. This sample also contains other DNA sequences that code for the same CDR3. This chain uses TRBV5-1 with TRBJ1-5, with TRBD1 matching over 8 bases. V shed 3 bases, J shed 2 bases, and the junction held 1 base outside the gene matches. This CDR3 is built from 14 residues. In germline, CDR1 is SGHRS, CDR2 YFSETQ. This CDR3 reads CASSSGQGNQPQHF. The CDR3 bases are TGCGCCAGCAGCTCGGGACAGGGCAATCAGCCCCAGCATTTT.

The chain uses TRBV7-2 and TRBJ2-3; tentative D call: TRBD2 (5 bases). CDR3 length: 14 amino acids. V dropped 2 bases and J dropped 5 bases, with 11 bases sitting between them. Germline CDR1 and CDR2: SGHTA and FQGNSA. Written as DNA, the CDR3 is TGTGCCAGCAGCTTATTAGGTGGGAGAGATACGCAGTATTTT. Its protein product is CASSLLGGRDTQYF.

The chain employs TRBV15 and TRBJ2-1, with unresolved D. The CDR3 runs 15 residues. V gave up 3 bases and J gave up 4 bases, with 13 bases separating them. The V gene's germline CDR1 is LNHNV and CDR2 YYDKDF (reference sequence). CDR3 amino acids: CATSSYGRTYNEQFF. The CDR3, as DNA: TGTGCCACCAGCAGTTACGGCCGGACGTACAATGAGCAGTTCTTC.

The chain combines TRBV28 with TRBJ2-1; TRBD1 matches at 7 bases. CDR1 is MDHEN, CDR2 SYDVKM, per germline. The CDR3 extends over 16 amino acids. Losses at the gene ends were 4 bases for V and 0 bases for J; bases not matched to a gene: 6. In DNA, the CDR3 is TGTGCCAGCAGTTCGCCCGGGACAGTCTCCTACAATGAGCAGTTCTTC. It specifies CASSSPGTVSYNEQFF.

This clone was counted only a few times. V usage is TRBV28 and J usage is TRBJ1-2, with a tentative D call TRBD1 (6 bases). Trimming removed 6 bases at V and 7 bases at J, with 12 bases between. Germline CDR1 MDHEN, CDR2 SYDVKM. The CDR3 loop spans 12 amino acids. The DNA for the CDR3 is TGTGCCAGCAGCCCCGGACAGTTTGGCTACACCTTC. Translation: CASSPGQFGYTF.

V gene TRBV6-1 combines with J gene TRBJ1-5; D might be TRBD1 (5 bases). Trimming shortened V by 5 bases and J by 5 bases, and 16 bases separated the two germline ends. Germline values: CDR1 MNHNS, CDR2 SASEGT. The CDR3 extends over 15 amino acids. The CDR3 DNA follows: TGTGCCAGCAGTAAAGGGGCCGGAAGGGATCAGCCCCAGCATTTT. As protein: CASSKGAGRDQPQHF.

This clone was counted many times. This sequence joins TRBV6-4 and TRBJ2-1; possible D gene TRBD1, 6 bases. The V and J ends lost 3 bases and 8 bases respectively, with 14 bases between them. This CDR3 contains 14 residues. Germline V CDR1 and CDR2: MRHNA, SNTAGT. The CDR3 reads CASSESGVADEQFF. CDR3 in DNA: TGTGCCAGCAGTGAATCAGGGGTTGCGGATGAGCAGTTCTTC.